The 8 T cell receptor beta chains in this list originate from one sample, sequenced in a study of breast tumors, draining lymph nodes, adjacent tissues. TCRdb re-analysed the multiplex PCR reads in MiXCR, keeping a single row per CDR3 protein. The data contain about 220,000 distinct CDR3 sequences, less than 35% of them singletons. Axillary draining lymph nodes of breast cancer patients supplied the node samples. Sequencing was performed on axillary lymph node tissue. The receptors originated from a female donor with breast cancer. Some clones in this sample may be carry-over from other donors' samples.

To note about this clonotype: One base away lies a much larger clone, so this may be a sequencing read error. The V and J genes are TRBV3-2 and TRBJ2-2; no check of the table's D call, TRBD1, against the DNA was made. TRBV3-2 is a pseudogene locus. This CDR3 contains 13 residues. The CDR3 region has the DNA TGCCCAATGCGGGGGAATGGAACCAGGGAGCTGTTTTTT. Translation gives CPMRGNGTRELFF.

With regard to this clonotype: A much larger clone lies a single base off, so this may be a read error. V and J are TRBV9 and TRBJ2-3, with 12 bases aligning to TRBD1. V dropped 7 bases and J dropped 4; count of bases not matched to a gene: 7. The CDR3 spans 15 residues. CDR1 is SGDLS, CDR2 YYNGEE, per germline. CDR3 bases: TGTGCCAGCCCCCGGGACAGGGGGCTAGCAGATACGCAGTATTTT. Residues: CASPRDRGLADTQYF.

V is TRBV5-4 and J is TRBJ2-1, with D tentatively TRBD2 (7 bases). V lost 2 bases and J lost 5, with 11 bases in between. Germline V gene lookup returns CDR1 SGHNT and CDR2 YYREEE (reference sequence). The CDR3 has 14 residues. CDR3 nucleotide sequence: TGTGCCAGCAGCTTCACGGGGGGCCACAATGAGCAGTTCTTC. It codes for CASSFTGGHNEQFF.

The gene calls are TRBV11-2 and TRBJ2-7; 8 bases align to TRBD1. Germline V lookup: CDR1 SGHAT, CDR2 FQNNGV. The CDR3 totals 19 residues. V trimming: 3 bases; J trimming: 3 bases; junction bases outside the gene matches: 19. CDR3 DNA: TGTGCCAGCAGCTTCCGCCAGACCCGCGCCCGGACAGGGATCTACGAGCAGTACTTC. This translates into CASSFRQTRARTGIYEQYF.

This clonotype was detected many times. This sequence joins TRBV7-2 and TRBJ2-2; TRBD2 matches at 8 bases. Trimming cost V 2 bases and J 6 bases; bases outside gene matches: 5. This CDR3 is 15 amino acids long. Germline assignment: CDR1 SGHTA and CDR2 FQGNSA. CDR3 bases: TGTGCCAGCAGCTTACAAACGGGGGGGGCCGGGGAGCTGTTTTTT. This translates into CASSLQTGGAGELFF.

This chain connects TRBV7-2 to TRBJ2-3, with D perhaps matching TRBD2 (6 bases). This CDR3 has 15 residues. V was trimmed by 1 base and J by 8 bases, leaving 16 bases between them. Germline loops: CDR1 SGHTA, CDR2 FQGNSA. CDR3 nucleotide sequence: TGTGCCAGCAGCTTAGGACCGGGGTCCGGGGGTACGCAGTATTTT. It specifies CASSLGPGSGGTQYF. Looking up the rest from reference TRBV7-2 and TRBJ2-3 gives the full variable domain: GAGVSQSPSNKVTEKGKDVELRCDPISGHTALYWYRQSLGQGLEFLIYFQGNSAPDKSGLPSDRFSAERTGGSVSTLTIQRTQQEDSAVYLCASSLGPGSGGTQYFGPGTRLTVL.

This clonotype was observed many times. The J gene is TRBJ1-4, the V gene TRBV12-3 or TRBV12-4; D possibly corresponds to TRBD1 (5 bases). The CDR3 is 16 residues long. The germline V and J ends were trimmed by 5 bases and 8 bases, with 21 bases remaining between them. The CDR3 loop reads CASSPKPPGREEKLFF. The CDR3, as DNA: TGTGCCAGCAGTCCAAAACCCCCGGGGCGGGAAGAAAAACTGTTTTTT.

This clonotype was counted many times. The chain combines TRBV20-1 with TRBJ2-7; 9 bases match TRBD2. The ends lost 0 bases at V and 5 bases at J; junction bases unmatched: 8. The V gene's germline CDR1 is DFQATT and CDR2 SNEGSKA (reference sequence). The CDR3 loop spans 15 amino acids. CDR3 in DNA: TGCAGTGCTAGAGATCTGAGCGGGAGGTTGGACGAGCAGTACTTC. It specifies CSARDLSGRLDEQYF.